The rows below give T cell receptor beta chains drawn from one sample of a study of T cell changes during pregnancy in multiple sclerosis. This table comes from immunoSEQ multiplex PCR, and its TCRdb copy is limited to in-frame clones, with some not included. Of around 65,000 clones listed, roughly 90% are singletons. The sequencing here drew on peripheral blood, taken in the first trimester of pregnancy. The receptors here all came from a female donor in good health, enrolled as a control in a pregnancy study. The CDR3 runs from the conserved cysteine through the conserved F or W. D genes are given only for firm matches. Rows may omit the clone size; those that give it use once, few, many or a size class.

clone_size	v_call	j_call	d_call	cdr3_nt	cdr3_aa
.	TRBV4-1	TRBJ1-2	.	TGCGCCAGCAGCCAAGTCGGAGGGGTAAGCTATGGCTACACCTTC	CASSQVGGVSYGYTF
.	TRBV4-2	TRBJ2-7	TRBD2	TGTGCCAGCAGCCAAGAGGGGCCTGGGACTAGCGGAGCCTACGAGCAGTACTTC	CASSQEGPGTSGAYEQYF
.	TRBV7-9	TRBJ2-1	TRBD2	TGTGCCAGCAGTCCAGGACTAGCGAGATACAATGAGCAGTTCTTC	CASSPGLARYNEQFF
.	TRBV12-5	TRBJ2-1	TRBD2	TGTGCTAGTGGTTTGGTACCCCAATGGACTAGCGGGTACTACAATGAGCAGTTCTTC	CASGLVPQWTSGYYNEQFF
.	TRBV19	TRBJ2-2	.	TGTGCCAGTACTGACCTCTCTACGGGAACCGGGGAGCTGTTTTTT	CASTDLSTGTGELFF
.	TRBV7-9	TRBJ1-1	TRBD1	TGTGCCAGCAGCTTGGACAGGGACACTGAAGCTTTCTTT	CASSLDRDTEAFF
once	TRBV6-1	TRBJ2-7	TRBD1	TGTGCCAGCAGTGAAGGGACAGGGGGCCCCTACGAGCAGTACTTC	CASSEGTGGPYEQYF
.	TRBV6-6	TRBJ1-2	.	TGTGCCAGCAGTTACGATCTGAACCGGGAGGGTGGCTACACCTTC	CASSYDLNREGGYTF
.	TRBV10-3	TRBJ2-3	TRBD1	TGTGCCACCAAGGGACAGGGGGCGATAGATACGCAGTATTTT	CATKGQGAIDTQYF
.	TRBV5-4	TRBJ2-3	.	TGTGCCAGCAGCCCCGCCTCCTTCAGAGATACGCAGTATTTT	CASSPASFRDTQYF
.	TRBV27	TRBJ1-1	.	TGTGCCAGCAGTTTTGGAGGGGAGCTTGAAGCTTTCTTT	CASSFGGELEAFF
.	TRBV30	TRBJ2-7	TRBD1	TGTGCCTTTCAGATTGGGACAGGCGGAGAGCAGTACTTC	CAFQIGTGGEQYF
.	TRBV19	TRBJ1-5	TRBD1	TGTGCCAGTAGTATGGAAAGGAGACAGGGGACGCGAGGGCAGCCCCAGCATTTT	CASSMERRQGTRGQPQHF
.	TRBV6-4	TRBJ1-2	TRBD1	TGTGCCAGCAGTGACTTACAGGGGGCAGGTGGCTACACCTTC	CASSDLQGAGGYTF
.	TRBV4-1	TRBJ2-1	TRBD1	TGCGCCAGCAGTCCCCTCCGGGACAGGGGCCGCTACGAGCAGTTCTTC	CASSPLRDRGRYEQFF
.	TRBV2	TRBJ2-5	TRBD2	TGTGCCAGCAGTGAGGATTTACTAGCGGGAGATCCGACCCAGTACTTC	CASSEDLLAGDPTQYF
.	TRBV6-4	TRBJ2-6	.	TGTGCCTCCAACCCGGGCGGGGGGGCCAACGTCCTGACTTTC	CASNPGGGANVLTF
once	TRBV9	TRBJ1-2	.	TGTGCCAGCAGCGTAGTTCACACTAACTATGGCTACACCTTC	CASSVVHTNYGYTF
.	TRBV28	TRBJ1-1	.	TGTGCCAGCAGTACAGGGATGGACACTGAAGCTTTCTTT	CASSTGMDTEAFF
.	TRBV5-4	TRBJ1-2	TRBD1	TGTGCCAGCAGATTAAATCCGACAGGGGGGAATGGCTACACCTTC	CASRLNPTGGNGYTF
.	TRBV30	TRBJ1-3	.	TGTGCCTGGAGTTTTACCGCCAGGCTTGGAAACACCATATATTTT	CAWSFTARLGNTIYF
.	TRBV5-5	TRBJ2-5	TRBD1	TGTGCCAGCAGCATAGCCCCCGGGACAGGGTTTCAAGAGACCCAGTACTTC	CASSIAPGTGFQETQYF
once	TRBV5-1	TRBJ2-5	TRBD1	TGCGCCAGCAGCCTGGTACAGGGGGCGAGGGCAGGAGAGACCCAGTACTTC	CASSLVQGARAGETQYF
.	TRBV5-1	TRBJ2-2	.	TGCGCCAGCAGCCAGGGGACCGGGGAGCTGTTTTTT	CASSQGTGELFF